A selection of T cell receptor beta chains follows, all from one sample in a study of T-cell reconstitution after alpha-beta-depleted transplantation in children. A single record per CDR3 protein comes from TCRdb applying MiXCR to the PCR reads. Among 250,000 to 300,000 distinct CDR3 sequences listed, over 8% were seen once. This material consisted of PBMCs from the stem cell graft donor, taken from the stem cell graft. The receptors stem from a human donor who donated a stem cell graft to a child with SCID. Both conserved end residues are part of each CDR3. Fields, in order: J gene, CDR3 length, V gene, D gene, clone size, CDR3 protein, CDR3 DNA. A D gene is named only where the DNA matches it firmly. Size is omitted from some rows. Given values are once, few, many or a class for expanded clones.

j_call: TRBJ1-2; cdr3_length: 15; v_call: TRBV11-2; d_call: NA; clone_size: NA; cdr3_aa: CASSLDIRTSYGYTF; cdr3_nt: TGTGCCAGCAGCTTGGATATCAGGACCAGCTATGGCTACACCTTC
j_call: TRBJ2-3; cdr3_length: 16; v_call: TRBV20-1; d_call: TRBD2; clone_size: NA; cdr3_aa: CSATVSGAPSTDTQYF; cdr3_nt: TGCAGTGCCACCGTTAGCGGGGCCCCTAGCACAGATACGCAGTATTTT
j_call: TRBJ1-2; cdr3_length: 11; v_call: TRBV29-1; d_call: NA; clone_size: NA; cdr3_aa: CSVISNYGYTF; cdr3_nt: TGCAGCGTTATCTCAAACTATGGCTACACCTTC
j_call: TRBJ2-3; cdr3_length: 16; v_call: TRBV7-3; d_call: NA; clone_size: few; cdr3_aa: CASSERGSYSTDTQYF; cdr3_nt: TGTGCCAGCAGTGAAAGGGGCTCCTATAGCACAGATACGCAGTATTTT
j_call: TRBJ2-7; cdr3_length: 12; v_call: TRBV5-6; d_call: NA; clone_size: few; cdr3_aa: CASSLGQLEQYF; cdr3_nt: TGTGCCAGCAGCTTAGGACAGCTCGAGCAGTACTTC
j_call: TRBJ2-2; cdr3_length: 16; v_call: TRBV7-8; d_call: NA; clone_size: many; cdr3_aa: CASSLGSRTNTGELFF; cdr3_nt: TGTGCCAGCAGCTTGGGGTCTAGAACAAACACCGGGGAGCTGTTTTTT
j_call: TRBJ2-5; cdr3_length: 19; v_call: TRBV21-1; d_call: NA; clone_size: many; cdr3_aa: CASSNHRPNWTGNKETQYF; cdr3_nt: TGTGCCAGCAGCAACCACCGGCCGAATTGGACAGGGAACAAAGAGACCCAGTACTTC
j_call: TRBJ1-1; cdr3_length: 14; v_call: TRBV20-1; d_call: TRBD1; clone_size: NA; cdr3_aa: CSAQGTGGRTEAFF; cdr3_nt: TGCAGTGCCCAGGGGACAGGGGGTCGTACTGAAGCTTTCTTT
j_call: TRBJ2-1; cdr3_length: 18; v_call: TRBV27; d_call: TRBD2; clone_size: many; cdr3_aa: CASSIRQGTSIPNNEQFF; cdr3_nt: TGTGCCAGCAGTATCCGCCAGGGGACTAGCATCCCCAACAATGAGCAGTTCTTC
j_call: TRBJ2-7; cdr3_length: 14; v_call: TRBV12-3/TRBV12-4; d_call: TRBD1; clone_size: NA; cdr3_aa: CASSSDRDTYEQYF; cdr3_nt: TGTGCCAGCAGTTCTGACAGGGACACCTACGAGCAGTACTTC
j_call: TRBJ2-1; cdr3_length: 17; v_call: TRBV4-1; d_call: NA; clone_size: many; cdr3_aa: CASSQGQGSGSYNEQFF; cdr3_nt: TGCGCCAGCAGCCAAGGGCAGGGGTCGGGCTCCTACAATGAGCAGTTCTTC
j_call: TRBJ1-1; cdr3_length: 12; v_call: TRBV12-3/TRBV12-4; d_call: NA; clone_size: few; cdr3_aa: CASSVGTPEAFF; cdr3_nt: TGTGCCAGCAGTGTGGGGACCCCTGAAGCTTTCTTT
j_call: TRBJ2-7; cdr3_length: 14; v_call: TRBV6-2/TRBV6-3; d_call: TRBD1; clone_size: few; cdr3_aa: CASSQRQGLYEQYF; cdr3_nt: TGTGCCAGCAGTCAACGACAGGGGCTCTACGAGCAGTACTTC
j_call: TRBJ1-6; cdr3_length: 16; v_call: TRBV5-1; d_call: TRBD1; clone_size: NA; cdr3_aa: CASSLAGTDVRSPLHF; cdr3_nt: TGCGCCAGCAGCTTAGCCGGGACAGACGTTCGTTCACCCCTCCACTTT
j_call: TRBJ2-2; cdr3_length: 13; v_call: TRBV12-3/TRBV12-4; d_call: TRBD1; clone_size: NA; cdr3_aa: CASSLTGFGELFF; cdr3_nt: TGTGCCAGCAGTTTGACAGGGTTCGGGGAGCTGTTTTTT
j_call: TRBJ2-2; cdr3_length: 17; v_call: TRBV15; d_call: NA; clone_size: few; cdr3_aa: CATSGHTGIRNTGELFF; cdr3_nt: TGTGCCACCAGCGGGCATACGGGGATTAGGAACACCGGGGAGCTGTTTTTT
j_call: TRBJ2-7; cdr3_length: 16; v_call: TRBV5-1; d_call: TRBD1; clone_size: few; cdr3_aa: CASSLALGTGRYEQYF; cdr3_nt: TGCGCCAGCAGCTTGGCCCTCGGGACAGGGAGATACGAGCAGTACTTC
j_call: TRBJ2-7; cdr3_length: 12; v_call: TRBV7-9; d_call: NA; clone_size: many; cdr3_aa: CASSFLQDEQYF; cdr3_nt: TGTGCCAGCAGCTTCCTACAGGATGAGCAGTACTTC
j_call: TRBJ2-7; cdr3_length: 11; v_call: TRBV5-1; d_call: NA; clone_size: many; cdr3_aa: CASSLLDEQYF; cdr3_nt: TGCGCCAGCAGCTTGTTGGACGAGCAGTACTTC
j_call: TRBJ2-7; cdr3_length: 12; v_call: TRBV18; d_call: NA; clone_size: few; cdr3_aa: CASSLRIYEQYF; cdr3_nt: TGTGCCAGCTCACTACGCATCTACGAGCAGTACTTC
j_call: TRBJ2-7; cdr3_length: 13; v_call: TRBV10-3; d_call: NA; clone_size: NA; cdr3_aa: CAISESWGNEQYF; cdr3_nt: TGTGCCATCAGTGAGTCGTGGGGTAACGAGCAGTACTTC
j_call: TRBJ2-1; cdr3_length: 12; v_call: TRBV6-5; d_call: TRBD1; clone_size: few; cdr3_aa: CASREQGNEQFF; cdr3_nt: TGTGCCAGCAGGGAACAGGGGAATGAGCAGTTCTTC
j_call: TRBJ2-1; cdr3_length: 14; v_call: TRBV5-8; d_call: NA; clone_size: many; cdr3_aa: CASSNRGSYNEQFF; cdr3_nt: TGTGCCAGCAGTAATCGGGGGTCCTACAATGAGCAGTTCTTC